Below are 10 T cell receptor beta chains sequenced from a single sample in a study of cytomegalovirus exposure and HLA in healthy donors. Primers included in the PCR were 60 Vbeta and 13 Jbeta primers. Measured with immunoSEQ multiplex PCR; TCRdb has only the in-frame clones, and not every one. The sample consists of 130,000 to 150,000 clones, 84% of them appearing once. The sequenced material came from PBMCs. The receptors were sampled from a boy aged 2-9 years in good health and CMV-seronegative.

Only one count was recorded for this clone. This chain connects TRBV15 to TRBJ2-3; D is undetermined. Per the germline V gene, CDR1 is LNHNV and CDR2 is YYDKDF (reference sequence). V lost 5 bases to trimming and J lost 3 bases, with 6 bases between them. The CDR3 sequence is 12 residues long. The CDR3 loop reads CATSGKTDTQYF. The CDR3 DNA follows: TGTGCCACCAGCGGCAAGACAGATACGCAGTATTTT.

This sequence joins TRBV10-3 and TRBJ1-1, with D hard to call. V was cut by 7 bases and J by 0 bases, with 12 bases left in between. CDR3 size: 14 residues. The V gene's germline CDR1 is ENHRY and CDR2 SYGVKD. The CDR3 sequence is CAITLRRLNTEAFF. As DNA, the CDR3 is TGTGCCATCACCCTGCGGCGCTTGAACACTGAAGCTTTCTTT.

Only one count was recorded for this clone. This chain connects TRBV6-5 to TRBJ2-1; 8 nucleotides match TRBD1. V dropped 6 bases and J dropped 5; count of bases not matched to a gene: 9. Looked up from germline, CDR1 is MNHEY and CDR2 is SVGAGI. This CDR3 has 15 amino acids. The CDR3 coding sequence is TGTGCCAGCAGCAAACAGGGGGTGGGGGACAATGAGCAGTTCTTC. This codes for CASSKQGVGDNEQFF.

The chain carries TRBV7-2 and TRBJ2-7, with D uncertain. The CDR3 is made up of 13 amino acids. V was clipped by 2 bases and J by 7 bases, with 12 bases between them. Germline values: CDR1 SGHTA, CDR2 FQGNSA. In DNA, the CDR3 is TGTGCCAGCAGCTTACGCGTCACTCTGGAGCAGTACTTC. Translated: CASSLRVTLEQYF.

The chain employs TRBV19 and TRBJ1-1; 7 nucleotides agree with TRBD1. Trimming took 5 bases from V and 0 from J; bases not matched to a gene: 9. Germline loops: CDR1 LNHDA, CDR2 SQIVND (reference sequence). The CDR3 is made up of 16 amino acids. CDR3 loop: CASSRDSSLMNTEAFF. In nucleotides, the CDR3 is TGTGCCAGTAGTCGGGACAGCTCTCTTATGAACACTGAAGCTTTCTTT. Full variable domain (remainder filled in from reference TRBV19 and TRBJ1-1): DGGITQSPKYLFRKEGQNVTLSCEQNLNHDAMYWYRQDPGQGLRLIYYSQIVNDFQKGDIAEGYSVSREKKESFPLTVTSAQKNPTAFYLCASSRDSSLMNTEAFFGQGTRLTVV.

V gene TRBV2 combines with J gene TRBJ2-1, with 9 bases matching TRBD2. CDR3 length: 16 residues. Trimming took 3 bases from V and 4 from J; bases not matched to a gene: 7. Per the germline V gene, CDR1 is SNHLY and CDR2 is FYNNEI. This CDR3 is CASSDGAGGPYNEQFF. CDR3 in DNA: TGTGCCAGCAGTGACGGTGCGGGAGGGCCTTACAATGAGCAGTTCTTC.

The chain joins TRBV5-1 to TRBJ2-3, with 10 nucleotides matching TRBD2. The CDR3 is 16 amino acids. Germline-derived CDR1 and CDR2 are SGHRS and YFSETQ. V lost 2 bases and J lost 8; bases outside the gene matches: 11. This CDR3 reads CASSFGLAALKGTQYF. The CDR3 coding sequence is TGCGCCAGCAGCTTTGGACTAGCGGCCCTCAAAGGTACGCAGTATTTT.

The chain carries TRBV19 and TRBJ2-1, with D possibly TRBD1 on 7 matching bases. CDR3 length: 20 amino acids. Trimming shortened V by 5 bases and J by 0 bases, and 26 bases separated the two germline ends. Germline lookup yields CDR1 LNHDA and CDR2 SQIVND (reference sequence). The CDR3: CASSPRVIVEGASSYNEQFF. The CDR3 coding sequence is TGTGCCAGTAGTCCCCGGGTTATTGTGGAGGGGGCGAGCTCCTACAATGAGCAGTTCTTC.

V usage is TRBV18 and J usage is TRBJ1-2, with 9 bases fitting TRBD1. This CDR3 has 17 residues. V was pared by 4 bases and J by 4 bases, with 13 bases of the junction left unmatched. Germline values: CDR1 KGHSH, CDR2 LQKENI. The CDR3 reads CASSRRLRDRASYGYTF. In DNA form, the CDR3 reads TGTGCCAGCTCACGCCGCCTCCGGGACAGGGCCTCCTATGGCTACACCTTC.

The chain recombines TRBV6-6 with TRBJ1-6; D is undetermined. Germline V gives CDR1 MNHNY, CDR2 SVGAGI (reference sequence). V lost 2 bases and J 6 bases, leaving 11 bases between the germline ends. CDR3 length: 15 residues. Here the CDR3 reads CASSYRRTANSPLHF. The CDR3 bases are TGTGCCAGCAGTTACCGTCGCACAGCTAATTCACCCCTCCACTTT.